Sequencing of this T cell receptor (beta chain) was carried out in a study of Graves' ophthalmopathy and Graves' hyperthyroidism. Whole-study results and caveats: From stable hyperthyroidism, ophthalmopathy was separated by a 13-signature model with 85% to 90% sensitivity and under 84% specificity.

V lost 8 bases and J 0 bases, leaving 16 bases between the germline ends. Germline CDR1 and CDR2: MNHEY and SVGAGI. This CDR3 comprises 15 residues. Note on this clonotype: Antigen unknown.

TCR beta CDR3 regions were amplified from RNA transcripts. The workflow started with a first-round RT-PCR run with HTBI primers and then moved on to a second-round multiplex PCR. From the multiplex PCR reads, TCRdb called clonotypes with MiXCR, one entry per CDR3 protein. The sample holds 500,000 to 800,000 distinct CDR3 sequences; about two fifths are singletons and the top ten take more than 2.5%. Moderate-to-severe activity, CAS ≥3, NOSPECS ≥4 and duration under 3 months were recorded for donors with ophthalmopathy. Symptoms, serum thyroxine and TRAb, thyroid ultrasound, and orbital computed tomography formed the diagnostic basis.

Sequencing was performed on peripheral blood. This TCR was recovered from an adult man with Graves' ophthalmopathy. The chain couples TRBV6-5 to TRBJ1-1, with no clear D. This chain's CDR3 is CASGTPQLMNTEAFF. DNA for the CDR3: TGTGCCAGCGGTACCCCACAGCTAATGAACACTGAAGCTTTCTTT.